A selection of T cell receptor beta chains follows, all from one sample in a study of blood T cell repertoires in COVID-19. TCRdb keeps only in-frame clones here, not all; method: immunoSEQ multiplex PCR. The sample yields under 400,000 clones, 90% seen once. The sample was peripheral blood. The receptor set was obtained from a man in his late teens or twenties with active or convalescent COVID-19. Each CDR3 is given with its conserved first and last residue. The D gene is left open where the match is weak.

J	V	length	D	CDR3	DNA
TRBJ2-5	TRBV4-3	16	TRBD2	CASSQVLAGTEETQYF	TGCGCCAGCAGCCAAGTGCTAGCGGGGACCGAAGAGACCCAGTACTTC
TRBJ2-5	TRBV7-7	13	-	CASSPRNQETQYF	TGTGCTAGCAGCCCTAGGAATCAAGAGACCCAGTACTTC
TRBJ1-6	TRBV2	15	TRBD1	CASTSGQGNNSPLHF	TGTGCCAGCACCTCAGGACAGGGGAATAATTCACCCCTCCACTTT
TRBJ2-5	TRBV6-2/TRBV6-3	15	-	CASSYAGAYQETQYF	TGTGCCAGCAGTTACGCGGGGGCCTACCAAGAGACCCAGTACTTC
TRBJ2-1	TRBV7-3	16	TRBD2	CASSPLLAGVFNEQFF	TGTGCCAGCAGCCCCCTACTAGCGGGAGTGTTCAATGAGCAGTTCTTC
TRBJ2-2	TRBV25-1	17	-	CASSDRAMGLGTGELFF	TGTGCCAGCAGTGACAGGGCCATGGGCCTGGGCACCGGGGAGCTGTTTTTT
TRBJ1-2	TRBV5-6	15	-	CASSITGFVRYGYTF	TGTGCCAGCAGCATTACAGGGTTTGTCCGCTATGGCTACACCTTC
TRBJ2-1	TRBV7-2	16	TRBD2	CASSFGTSGTGGEQFF	TGTGCCAGCAGCTTCGGGACTAGCGGGACGGGCGGTGAGCAGTTCTTC
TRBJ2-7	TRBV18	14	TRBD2	CASSPRASGYEQYF	TGTGCCAGCTCACCACGTGCTAGCGGGTACGAGCAGTACTTC
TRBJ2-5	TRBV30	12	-	CAWAIARETQYF	TGTGCCTGGGCGATAGCGCGAGAGACCCAGTACTTC